The clone carrying this T cell receptor beta chain was counted between two and nine times. V lost 7 bases and J 0 bases, leaving 11 bases between the germline ends. Looked up from germline, CDR1 is MNHEY and CDR2 is SVGAGI. The length of the CDR3 is 14 residues. It was with a sample-barcoded 5' primer and a J-beta primer mix that a second PCR of roughly 7 to 12 cycles was run. TCRdb passed the 5' RACE reads through MiXCR, listing each CDR3 protein once. The sample has 1.5 million to 2 million distinct CDR3 sequences, around 42% seen once. The entry originates in a study of blood T cells in healthy people across ages.

Sequences were obtained from blood. This sequence originates from a human donor in good health. V usage is TRBV6-5 and J usage is TRBJ2-3; D call uncertain. DNA for the CDR3: TGTGCCAGCAACCCCTTCACGAGCACAGATACGCAGTATTTT. Amino acids: CASNPFTSTDTQYF.